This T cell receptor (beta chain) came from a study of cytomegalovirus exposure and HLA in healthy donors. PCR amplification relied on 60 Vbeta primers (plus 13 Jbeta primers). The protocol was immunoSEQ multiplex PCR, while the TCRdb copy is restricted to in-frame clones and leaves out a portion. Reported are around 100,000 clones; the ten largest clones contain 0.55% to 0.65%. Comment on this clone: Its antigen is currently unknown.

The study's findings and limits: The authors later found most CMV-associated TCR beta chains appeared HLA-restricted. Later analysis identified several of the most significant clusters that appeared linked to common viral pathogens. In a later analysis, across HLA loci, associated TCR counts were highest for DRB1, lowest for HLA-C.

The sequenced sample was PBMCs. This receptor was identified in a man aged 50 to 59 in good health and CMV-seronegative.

The CDR3: CASSLDSPGEAYGYTF. Written as DNA, the CDR3 is TGCGCCAGCAGCTTGGATTCTCCAGGGGAAGCCTATGGCTACACCTTC. The chain employs TRBV5-1 and TRBJ1-2; TRBD1 is a possible D gene (6 bases). The germline V gene encodes CDR1 SGHRS and CDR2 YFSETQ. V lost 0 bases and J 4 bases, leaving 16 bases between the germline ends. The CDR3 length is 16 residues.